This TCR beta chain emerged from a study of shared clonotypes between healthy human individuals. Study-level information: The donor group consisted of two women and a few men, aged 18 to 49.

Germline trimming cut 5 bases from V and 3 bases from J; bases unmatched to any gene: 9. Germline CDR1 is KGHSH and CDR2 is LQKENI. This CDR3 region has 16 residues. Genomic DNA of each subset was evenly split across several immunoSEQ plates. Assay: immunoSEQ multiplex PCR; the TCRdb copy retains only in-frame clones and omits some. This table has 1,500,000 or so clones, roughly 96% appearing once. Input material: naive CD4+ T cells sorted from blood. Stated subset: CD45RA+ positively selected. The sequence was collected from a man aged 25-40 years in good health. The V and J genes are TRBV18 and TRBJ2-5, with TRBD2 matching 10 bases. CDR3 nucleotide sequence: TGTGCCAGCTCATCTCGAGCGGGAGGGACCAAAGAGACCCAGTACTTC. Protein: CASSSRAGGTKETQYF.